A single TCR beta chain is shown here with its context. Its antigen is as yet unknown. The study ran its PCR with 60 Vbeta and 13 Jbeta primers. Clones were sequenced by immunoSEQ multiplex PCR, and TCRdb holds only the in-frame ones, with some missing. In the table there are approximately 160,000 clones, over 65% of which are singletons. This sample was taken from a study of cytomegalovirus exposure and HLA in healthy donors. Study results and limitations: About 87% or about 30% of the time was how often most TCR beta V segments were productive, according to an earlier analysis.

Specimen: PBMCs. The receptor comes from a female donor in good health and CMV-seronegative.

The CDR3 region is CASSLGVGTSSVGTQYF. The DNA for the CDR3 is TGTGCCAGCAGCCTGGGTGTAGGGACTTCCTCAGTAGGGACCCAGTACTTC. The chain links TRBV7-8 to TRBJ2-5, with D possibly being TRBD2 (6 bases). The germline gives CDR1 SGHVS, CDR2 FQNEAQ. The CDR3 has 17 residues. V lost 5 bases and J 7 bases, leaving 26 bases between the germline ends.